A single sample is the source of the 21 T cell receptor beta chains below, sequenced in a study of blood T cell repertoires in COVID-19. TCRdb keeps only in-frame clones here, not all; method: immunoSEQ multiplex PCR. The sample consists of 300,000 or so clones, about 89% of them appearing once. The sequencing sample was made of peripheral blood. These receptors came from a young man who had recovered from COVID-19.

The rearrangement uses TRBV7-8 and TRBJ2-5; 11 bases line up with TRBD2. The CDR3 consists of 17 residues. V shed 3 bases and J 5 bases; nucleotides not matched to a gene: 11. Germline assignment: CDR1 SGHVS and CDR2 FQNEAQ. This chain's CDR3 is CASSLYHSGGARETQYF. In DNA, the CDR3 is TGTGCCAGCAGCTTGTATCATAGCGGGGGGGCCCGTGAGACCCAGTACTTC.

The chain carries TRBV19 and TRBJ2-7; 10 nucleotides align to TRBD2. Germline V CDR1 and CDR2: LNHDA, SQIVND (reference sequence). With V trimmed by 6 bases and J by 2 bases, 7 bases remained unmatched. This CDR3 is built from 15 residues. CDR3 nucleotides: TGTGCCAGTAGATTACTAGCGGGACCTGCCTACGAGCAGTACTTC. Translated: CASRLLAGPAYEQYF. The full variable domain, its missing parts supplied by reference TRBV19 and TRBJ2-7, is DGGITQSPKYLFRKEGQNVTLSCEQNLNHDAMYWYRQDPGQGLRLIYYSQIVNDFQKGDIAEGYSVSREKKESFPLTVTSAQKNPTAFYLCASRLLAGPAYEQYFGPGTRLTVT.

The chain uses TRBV15 and TRBJ2-3; no reliable D call. Germline CDR1 reads LNHNV; CDR2 reads YYDKDF (reference sequence). This CDR3 comprises 13 residues. The germline V and J ends were trimmed by 3 bases and 10 bases, with 14 bases remaining between them. The CDR3 DNA is TGTGCCACCAGCAGGGCCACCGGGTCCCCGCAGTATTTT. Residues: CATSRATGSPQYF.

V gene TRBV7-8 combines with J gene TRBJ2-5; 7 bases fit TRBD2. The length of the CDR3 is 15 residues. Trimming removed 3 bases from V and 5 bases from J; junction bases left unmatched: 9. Germline CDR1 SGHVS, CDR2 FQNEAQ. The CDR3 is CASSFPAGTGETQYF. CDR3 sequence (DNA): TGTGCCAGCAGCTTTCCAGCGGGAACCGGGGAGACCCAGTACTTC.

This clone was observed a few times. V gene TRBV5-1 combines with J gene TRBJ2-7, with 8 bases identical to TRBD2. The V gene end was trimmed by 0 bases and the J gene end by 3 bases; junction bases not matched to a gene: 5. Germline-derived CDR1 and CDR2 are SGHRS and YFSETQ. The CDR3 is made up of 15 amino acids. Written as DNA, the CDR3 is TGCGCCAGCAGCTTGGCCGGGGGGGTCTTCTACGAGCAGTACTTC. Translated: CASSLAGGVFYEQYF.

This chain uses TRBV6-5 with TRBJ1-2, with D perhaps TRBD1 (6 bases). Germline CDR1 and CDR2: MNHEY and SVGAGI. V gave up 8 bases and J gave up 4 bases, with 17 bases separating them. This CDR3 has 14 amino acids. In nucleotides, the CDR3 is TGTGCCAGCGATTCCGGGGGGCCTAGCTATGGCTACACCTTC. This gives the protein CASDSGGPSYGYTF.

This rearrangement joins TRBV10-2 to TRBJ1-2; no reliable D call. The germline V gene has CDR1 WSHSY and CDR2 SAAADI. V was pared by 2 bases and J by 8 bases, with 12 bases between. The CDR3 sequence is 13 residues long. CDR3 in amino acids: CASSEARDLGYTF. In nucleotides, the CDR3 is TGCGCCAGCAGTGAGGCCCGAGATCTGGGCTACACCTTC.

J is TRBJ2-7 and V is TRBV3-1 (or the pseudogene TRBV3-2); D ambiguous. Germline assignment: CDR1 LGHDT and CDR2 YNNKEL (reference sequence). Trimming removed 2 bases from V and 0 bases from J, with 5 bases in between. The CDR3 is 13 amino acids. Here the CDR3 DNA reads TGTGCCAGCAGCCAATACAGCTCCTACGAGCAGTACTTC. This sequence encodes CASSQYSSYEQYF.

Only one count was recorded for this clone. The CDR3 bases are TGTGCCAGCAGCCCCCAGACAGGGTGGGGGACTGAAGCTTTCTTT. It codes for CASSPQTGWGTEAFF. The J gene is TRBJ1-1, the V gene TRBV9; 7 bases fit TRBD1. V gave up 4 bases and J gave up 5 bases; unmatched junction bases: 11. The CDR3 consists of 15 residues. CDR1 is SGDLS and CDR2 is YYNGEE in the germline V gene.

The chain recombines TRBV3-1 (or the pseudogene TRBV3-2) with TRBJ1-4; 10 bases fit TRBD1. Germline trimming cut 3 bases from V and 8 bases from J; bases unmatched to any gene: 6. The CDR3 length is 15 residues. CDR1 is LGHDT, CDR2 YNNKEL, per germline (reference sequence). The CDR3 sequence: CASSHTGTGEEKLFF. The CDR3 DNA reads as TGTGCCAGCAGCCATACCGGGACAGGGGAGGAAAAACTGTTTTTT.

The rearrangement links TRBV11-2 to TRBJ2-3; 8 nucleotides align to TRBD2. In germline, CDR1 is SGHAT, CDR2 FQNNGV. The V segment lost 5 bases and the J segment 4 bases; nucleotides outside the gene matches: 14. The CDR3 contains 17 residues. CDR3 sequence (DNA): TGTGCCAGCAGCCCGGGGCGGGGGGCGATGATCGCAGATACGCAGTATTTT. It codes for CASSPGRGAMIADTQYF.

The chain is built from TRBV27 and TRBJ1-1, with a possible D match to TRBD1 (5 bases). CDR1 MNHEY and CDR2 SMNVEV come from the germline V gene (reference sequence). There are 14 residues in the CDR3. V was shortened by 5 bases and J by 0 bases, with 10 bases between the two germline ends. CDR3 DNA: TGTGCCAGCAGTCTCGCAGGGTTGAACACTGAAGCTTTCTTT. It encodes CASSLAGLNTEAFF.

CDR3 DNA sequence: TGTGCCAGCAGTGAAAACCTGAGCTCCTACAATGAGCAGTTCTTC. Residues: CASSENLSSYNEQFF. The V and J genes are TRBV6-1 and TRBJ2-1; the D is unclear. Trimming left V 2 bases short and J 0 bases short, with 8 bases between. The CDR3 has 15 amino acids. Germline lookup yields CDR1 MNHNS and CDR2 SASEGT.

The V gene is TRBV5-4, the J gene TRBJ2-2; possible D gene TRBD2, 5 bases. The V and J ends lost 4 bases and 6 bases respectively, with 19 bases between them. Germline V gene sequence: CDR1 SGHNT, CDR2 YYREEE (reference sequence). CDR3 length: 16 amino acids. DNA for the CDR3: TGTGCCAGCAGCCACCCACGGGGTAGGGCACCCGGGGAGCTGTTTTTT. Its translation is CASSHPRGRAPGELFF.

This chain's CDR3 is CASSVGTSGGQETQYF. The DNA of the CDR3 is TGTGCCAGCAGCGTCGGGACTAGCGGGGGGCAAGAGACCCAGTACTTC. The chain uses TRBV9 and TRBJ2-5; 15 bases line up with TRBD2. Germline V lookup: CDR1 SGDLS, CDR2 YYNGEE. The CDR3 covers 16 residues. Trimming took 2 bases from V and 2 from J; bases not matched to a gene: 1.

The rearrangement uses TRBV12-5 and TRBJ2-5; no firm D call. Germline CDR1 LGHNT, CDR2 FRNRAP. Trimming took 7 bases from V and 1 from J, leaving 10 bases between them. CDR3 size: 13 residues. In nucleotides, the CDR3 is TGTGCTAGTGCCCCGCCGGGCCAAGAGACCCAGTACTTC. Translated: CASAPPGQETQYF.

This chain joins TRBV27 and TRBJ2-7; possibly TRBD2 for D (6 bases). Trimming cost V 3 bases and J 1 base, with 13 bases left between them. Germline V gene sequence: CDR1 MNHEY, CDR2 SMNVEV (reference sequence). The CDR3 length is 15 residues. CDR3 in amino acids: CASSLAGTGSYEQYF. The CDR3 DNA is TGTGCCAGCAGTTTGGCCGGGACTGGGTCCTACGAGCAGTACTTC.

This chain uses TRBV6-5 with TRBJ1-2, with 8 bases identical to TRBD1. CDR3 size: 14 residues. Germline trimming cut 0 bases from V and 8 bases from J; bases unmatched to any gene: 5. From germline, CDR1 is MNHEY and CDR2 SVGAGI. CDR3 nucleotides: TGTGCCAGCAGTTACTCAGGACAGGGTGGGGGCTACACCTTC. This encodes CASSYSGQGGGYTF.

CDR3 in amino acids: CASSDGTSGGPLETQYF. As DNA, the CDR3 is TGTGCCAGCAGTGACGGGACTAGCGGGGGGCCCTTAGAGACCCAGTACTTC. The genes are TRBV6-1 and TRBJ2-5; 15 bases line up with TRBD2. The V and J ends lost 3 bases and 4 bases, in that order; junction bases with no gene match: 6. CDR1 is MNHNS, CDR2 SASEGT, per germline. This CDR3 contains 17 residues.

The chain links TRBV5-4 to TRBJ2-2; 7 bases fit TRBD1. CDR3 size: 15 residues. CDR1 and CDR2 from the germline V gene are SGHNT and YYREEE (reference sequence). Trimming at V came to 0 bases and at J to 5 bases, leaving 4 bases not matched to a gene. The CDR3 nucleotides are TGTGCCAGCAGCTTGGGCAGGGGGTTAACCGGGGAGCTGTTTTTT. Residues: CASSLGRGLTGELFF.

CDR3 sequence (DNA): TGTGCCAGCAGAGTTAGCGGGGGGCCTTACAATGAGCAGTTCTTC. Protein: CASRVSGGPYNEQFF. The chain carries TRBV7-2 and TRBJ2-1; the match to TRBD2 covers 10 bases. The ends lost 6 bases at V and 4 bases at J; junction bases unmatched: 6. Germline assignment: CDR1 SGHTA and CDR2 FQGNSA. The CDR3 spans 15 residues.